These T cell receptor beta chains were read from a single sample in a study of blood T cell repertoires in COVID-19. The protocol was immunoSEQ multiplex PCR, while the TCRdb copy is restricted to in-frame clones and leaves out a portion. Of about 380,000 clones in the sample, 85% were seen once. Sequenced material: peripheral blood. Receptors originate from a woman under 30 with acute or convalescent COVID-19. The CDR3 runs from the conserved cysteine through the conserved F or W. Fields, in order: J gene, D gene, clone size, V gene, CDR3 DNA, CDR3 protein. The D gene is left open where the match is weak. The size of a clone is reported for some rows only, either as once, few or many, or as a class for expanded clones.

j_gene: TRBJ2-1
d_gene: TRBD2
abundance: once
v_gene: TRBV2
CDR3nt: TGTGCCAGCAGTGGAATAGCGGGCGACCCCTACAATGAGCAGTTCTTC
CDR3aa: CASSGIAGDPYNEQFF

j_gene: TRBJ2-1
d_gene: -
abundance: -
v_gene: TRBV7-9
CDR3nt: TGTGCCAGCAGCTTAGGGTCTGGCAGGGTCAATGAGCAGTTCTTC
CDR3aa: CASSLGSGRVNEQFF

j_gene: TRBJ2-1
d_gene: -
abundance: -
v_gene: TRBV7-3
CDR3nt: TGTGCCAGCAGCTTCGCTAGAGACAATGAGCAGTTCTTC
CDR3aa: CASSFARDNEQFF

j_gene: TRBJ1-2
d_gene: TRBD1
abundance: once
v_gene: TRBV7-3
CDR3nt: TGTGCCAGCAGCCCCGGGCCCGGGACAGGGGTTCGCGGCGGTGGCTACACCTTC
CDR3aa: CASSPGPGTGVRGGGYTF

j_gene: TRBJ1-5
d_gene: -
abundance: once
v_gene: TRBV7-9
CDR3nt: TGTGCCAGCAGCTACGGGTCTGGGCCCCAGCATTTT
CDR3aa: CASSYGSGPQHF

j_gene: TRBJ2-2
d_gene: TRBD2
abundance: -
v_gene: TRBV5-6
CDR3nt: TGTGCCAGCAGCTTAGCGGGGACCGGGGAGCTGTTTTTT
CDR3aa: CASSLAGTGELFF

j_gene: TRBJ2-7
d_gene: -
abundance: -
v_gene: TRBV24-1
CDR3nt: TGTGCCACCAGTGATCCGCCCGGAGACGAGCAGTACTTC
CDR3aa: CATSDPPGDEQYF

j_gene: TRBJ1-5
d_gene: -
abundance: -
v_gene: TRBV14
CDR3nt: TGTGCCAGCAGCCAGGGGAGGCAGCCCCAGCATTTT
CDR3aa: CASSQGRQPQHF

j_gene: TRBJ1-6
d_gene: -
abundance: -
v_gene: TRBV28
CDR3nt: TGTGCCAGCAATGACGGGGGGCCTAATTCACCCCTCCACTTT
CDR3aa: CASNDGGPNSPLHF

j_gene: TRBJ2-5
d_gene: TRBD1
abundance: few
v_gene: TRBV2
CDR3nt: TGTGCCAGCAGTGAAGTGACAGGGATAACAGAGACCCAGTACTTC
CDR3aa: CASSEVTGITETQYF

j_gene: TRBJ1-5
d_gene: -
abundance: -
v_gene: TRBV24-1
CDR3nt: TGTGCCACCAGCGCTAACAGGGACGATCAGCCCCAGCATTTT
CDR3aa: CATSANRDDQPQHF

j_gene: TRBJ1-5
d_gene: TRBD1
abundance: -
v_gene: TRBV2
CDR3nt: TGTGCCAGCAGTTCGACAGGGGGGGGTATAGTGGCCCAGCATTTT
CDR3aa: CASSSTGGGIVAQHF

j_gene: TRBJ2-2
d_gene: TRBD2
abundance: -
v_gene: TRBV6-5
CDR3nt: TGTGCCAGCGAAGCGGGAGGCCTAGCCGGGGAGCTGTTTTTT
CDR3aa: CASEAGGLAGELFF

j_gene: TRBJ2-1
d_gene: TRBD2
abundance: few
v_gene: TRBV5-1
CDR3nt: TGCGCCAGCAGCGATACTAGCGCCGGAGACAATGAGCAGTTCTTC
CDR3aa: CASSDTSAGDNEQFF

j_gene: TRBJ2-3
d_gene: TRBD2
abundance: -
v_gene: TRBV7-3
CDR3nt: TGTGCCAGCACCCTTACTGGGGGGGTGGCAGATACGCAGTATTTT
CDR3aa: CASTLTGGVADTQYF

j_gene: TRBJ1-5
d_gene: TRBD1
abundance: -
v_gene: TRBV28
CDR3nt: TGTGCCAGCACCGCCGACAGGGGCATAAGCAATCAGCCCCAGCATTTT
CDR3aa: CASTADRGISNQPQHF

j_gene: TRBJ2-3
d_gene: -
abundance: -
v_gene: TRBV3-1/TRBV3-2
CDR3nt: TGTGCCAGCAGCCAAGACATTGGAGCCGACACAGATACGCAGTATTTT
CDR3aa: CASSQDIGADTDTQYF

j_gene: TRBJ2-3
d_gene: -
abundance: -
v_gene: TRBV3-1/TRBV3-2
CDR3nt: TGTGCCAGCCAACACAGGGTGGCAGATACGCAGTATTTT
CDR3aa: CASQHRVADTQYF

j_gene: TRBJ1-2
d_gene: -
abundance: -
v_gene: TRBV4-1
CDR3nt: TGCGCCAGCAGCCAAGTCTATGGAGATCGGTATGGCTACACCTTC
CDR3aa: CASSQVYGDRYGYTF

j_gene: TRBJ2-5
d_gene: -
abundance: once
v_gene: TRBV5-4
CDR3nt: TGTGCCAGCAGCTTGATGGCGGGGCGGGAGACCCAGTACTTC
CDR3aa: CASSLMAGRETQYF

j_gene: TRBJ1-1
d_gene: -
abundance: -
v_gene: TRBV30
CDR3nt: TGTGCCTGGAGTGTCCGGTTGAACACTGAAGCTTTCTTT
CDR3aa: CAWSVRLNTEAFF

j_gene: TRBJ1-4
d_gene: -
abundance: few
v_gene: TRBV12-1
CDR3nt: TGTGCCAGCAGTTGTGGACAGAATGAAAAACTGTTTTTT
CDR3aa: CASSCGQNEKLFF

j_gene: TRBJ1-5
d_gene: TRBD1
abundance: -
v_gene: TRBV5-1
CDR3nt: TGCGCCAGCACCCAAGACAGGGACGGTCAGCCCCAGCATTTT
CDR3aa: CASTQDRDGQPQHF

j_gene: TRBJ1-2
d_gene: -
abundance: -
v_gene: TRBV20-1
CDR3nt: TGCAGTGCCCCACTTTATGGCTACACCTTC
CDR3aa: CSAPLYGYTF

j_gene: TRBJ2-1
d_gene: -
abundance: -
v_gene: TRBV5-1
CDR3nt: TGCGCCAGCATGGGGGGTAGCGGCTTGGATGAGCAGTTCTTC
CDR3aa: CASMGGSGLDEQFF

j_gene: TRBJ1-4
d_gene: TRBD1
abundance: once
v_gene: TRBV6-5
CDR3nt: TGTGCCAGCAGTTCGACAGGGGGCCGGGAAAAACTGTTTTTT
CDR3aa: CASSSTGGREKLFF

j_gene: TRBJ1-5
d_gene: -
abundance: once
v_gene: TRBV5-6
CDR3nt: TGTGCCAGCAGCGCAGGTATGAGGGACAATCAGCCCCAGCATTTT
CDR3aa: CASSAGMRDNQPQHF

j_gene: TRBJ1-2
d_gene: -
abundance: once
v_gene: TRBV21-1
CDR3nt: TGTGCCAGCAGCGTGACAGGGACAGGGGATTCTTACTATGGCTACACCTTC
CDR3aa: CASSVTGTGDSYYGYTF

j_gene: TRBJ2-3
d_gene: -
abundance: -
v_gene: TRBV9
CDR3nt: TGTGCCAGCAGCGTACAGGATACGCAGTATTTT
CDR3aa: CASSVQDTQYF

j_gene: TRBJ2-7
d_gene: -
abundance: -
v_gene: TRBV12-3/TRBV12-4
CDR3nt: TGTGCCAGCAGTTCCACTTTCTACGAGCAGTACTTC
CDR3aa: CASSSTFYEQYF

j_gene: TRBJ1-1
d_gene: -
abundance: -
v_gene: TRBV7-9
CDR3nt: TGTGCCAGCAGCCCCCCTACGAGGGGGAAGGGGACTGAAGCTTTCTTT
CDR3aa: CASSPPTRGKGTEAFF

j_gene: TRBJ2-3
d_gene: -
abundance: -
v_gene: TRBV14
CDR3nt: TGTGCCAGCAGCCCCCATCGGGGGGCTTCAGATACGCAGTATTTT
CDR3aa: CASSPHRGASDTQYF

j_gene: TRBJ2-5
d_gene: -
abundance: -
v_gene: TRBV29-1
CDR3nt: TGCAGCGCCGATCTCGTTGGCGGGGCAGGGGAGACCCAGTACTTC
CDR3aa: CSADLVGGAGETQYF

j_gene: TRBJ2-5
d_gene: TRBD2
abundance: -
v_gene: TRBV30
CDR3nt: TGTGCCTGGAGTAGAGGTAGCGGGGGGGCTTCAGAGACCCAGTACTTC
CDR3aa: CAWSRGSGGASETQYF

j_gene: TRBJ2-4
d_gene: TRBD1
abundance: -
v_gene: TRBV2
CDR3nt: TGTGCCAGCAGCCCCGGGACAGGGGTTGGAGCCAAAAACATTCAGTACTTC
CDR3aa: CASSPGTGVGAKNIQYF

j_gene: TRBJ1-1
d_gene: TRBD1
abundance: -
v_gene: TRBV3-1/TRBV3-2
CDR3nt: TGTGCCAGCAGCCTAGTTGGACAGGGAAACACTGAAGCTTTCTTT
CDR3aa: CASSLVGQGNTEAFF

j_gene: TRBJ2-2
d_gene: -
abundance: -
v_gene: TRBV6-5
CDR3nt: TGTGCCAGCATCGGTCCCGGGGGGGAGCTGTTTTTT
CDR3aa: CASIGPGGELFF

j_gene: TRBJ2-7
d_gene: -
abundance: few
v_gene: TRBV13
CDR3nt: TGTGCCAGCAGCTTAGGGTCCCTAGGGGTCTACGAGCAGTACTTC
CDR3aa: CASSLGSLGVYEQYF

j_gene: TRBJ1-5
d_gene: -
abundance: -
v_gene: TRBV6-5
CDR3nt: TGTGCCAGCGGCAGGGGTATCCATCAGCCCCAGCATTTT
CDR3aa: CASGRGIHQPQHF

j_gene: TRBJ1-5
d_gene: -
abundance: -
v_gene: TRBV3-1/TRBV3-2
CDR3nt: TGTGCCAGCAGCCAAGATCTGAGGCAGCCCCAGCATTTT
CDR3aa: CASSQDLRQPQHF